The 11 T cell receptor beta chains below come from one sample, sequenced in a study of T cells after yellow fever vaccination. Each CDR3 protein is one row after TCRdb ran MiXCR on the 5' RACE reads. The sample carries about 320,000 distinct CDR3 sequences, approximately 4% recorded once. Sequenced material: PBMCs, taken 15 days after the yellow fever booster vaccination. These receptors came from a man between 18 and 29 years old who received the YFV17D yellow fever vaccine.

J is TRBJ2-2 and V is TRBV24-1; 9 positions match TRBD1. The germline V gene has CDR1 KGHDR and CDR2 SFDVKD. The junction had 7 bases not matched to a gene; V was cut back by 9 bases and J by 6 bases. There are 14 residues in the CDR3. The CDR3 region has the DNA TGTGCCACCCGGGACAGGGCAGAGTCCGGGGAGCTGTTTTTT. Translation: CATRDRAESGELFF.

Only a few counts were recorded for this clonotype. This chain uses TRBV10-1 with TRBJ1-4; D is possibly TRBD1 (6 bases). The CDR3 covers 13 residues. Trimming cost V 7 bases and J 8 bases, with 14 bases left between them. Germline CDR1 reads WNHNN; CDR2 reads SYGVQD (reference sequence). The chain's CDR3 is CASTSGQGEKLFF. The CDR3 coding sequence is TGCGCCAGCACCTCGGGACAAGGAGAAAAACTGTTTTTT.

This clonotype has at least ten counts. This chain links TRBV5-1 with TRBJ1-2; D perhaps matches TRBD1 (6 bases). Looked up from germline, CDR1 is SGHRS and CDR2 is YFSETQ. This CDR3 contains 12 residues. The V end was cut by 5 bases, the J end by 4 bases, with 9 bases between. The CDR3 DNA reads TGCGCCAGCAGAACAGGGCCCTATGGCTACACCTTC. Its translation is CASRTGPYGYTF.

The CDR3 here is CASHRTYF. The CDR3 DNA sequence: TGTGCAAGCCATCGGACCTATTTT. V usage is TRBV12-2 and J usage is TRBJ2-3. TRBV12-2 is flagged as a pseudogene. The CDR3 spans 8 residues.

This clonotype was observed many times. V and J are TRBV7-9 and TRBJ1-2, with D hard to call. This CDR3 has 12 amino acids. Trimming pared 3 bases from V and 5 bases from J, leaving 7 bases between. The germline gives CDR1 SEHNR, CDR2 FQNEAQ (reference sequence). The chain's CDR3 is CASSFSGYGYTF. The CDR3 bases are TGTGCCAGCAGCTTTTCCGGGTATGGCTACACCTTC.

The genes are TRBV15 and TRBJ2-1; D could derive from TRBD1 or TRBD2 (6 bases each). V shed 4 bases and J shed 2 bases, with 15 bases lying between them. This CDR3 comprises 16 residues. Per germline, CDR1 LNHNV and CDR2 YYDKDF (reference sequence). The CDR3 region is CATSNRGRVTYNEQFF. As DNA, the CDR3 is TGTGCCACCAGCAACCGGGGGCGCGTCACCTACAATGAGCAGTTCTTC. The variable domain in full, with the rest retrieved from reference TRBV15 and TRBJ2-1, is DAMVIQNPRYQVTQFGKPVTLSCSQTLNHNVMYWYQQKSSQAPKLLFHYYDKDFNNEADTPDNFQSRRPNTSFCFLDIRSPGLGDTAMYLCATSNRGRVTYNEQFFGPGTRLTVL.

CDR3 sequence reads: CASSEDRLNEKLFF. The CDR3 coding sequence is TGTGCCAGCAGTGAGGACAGACTTAATGAAAAACTGTTTTTT. The rearrangement uses TRBV2 and TRBJ1-4; D is possibly TRBD1 (6 bases). V was shortened by 3 bases and J by 4 bases, with 9 bases between the two germline ends. The CDR3 extends over 14 amino acids. CDR1 is SNHLY, CDR2 FYNNEI, per germline. Full variable domain (rest looked up from reference TRBV2 and TRBJ1-4): EPEVTQTPSHQVTQMGQEVILRCVPISNHLYFYWYRQILGQKVEFLVSFYNNEISEKSEIFDDQFSVERPDGSNFTLKIRSTKLEDSAMYFCASSEDRLNEKLFFGSGTQLSVL.

CDR3 in amino acids: CASSPRSDGPYEQYF. In DNA form, the CDR3 reads TGTGCCAGCAGCCCCCGGAGTGATGGGCCCTACGAGCAGTACTTC. V gene TRBV7-2 combines with J gene TRBJ2-7; D is uncertain. Germline loops: CDR1 SGHTA, CDR2 FQGNSA. This CDR3 is built from 15 residues. V gave up 5 bases and J gave up 2 bases, with 16 bases separating them.

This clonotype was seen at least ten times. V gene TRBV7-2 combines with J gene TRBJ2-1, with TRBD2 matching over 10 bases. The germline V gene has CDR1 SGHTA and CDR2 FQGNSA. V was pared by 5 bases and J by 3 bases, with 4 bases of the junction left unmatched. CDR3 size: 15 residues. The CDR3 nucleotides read TGTGCCAGCAGCCCTCAGCGGGGGGGCTACAATGAGCAGTTCTTC. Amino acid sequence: CASSPQRGGYNEQFF.

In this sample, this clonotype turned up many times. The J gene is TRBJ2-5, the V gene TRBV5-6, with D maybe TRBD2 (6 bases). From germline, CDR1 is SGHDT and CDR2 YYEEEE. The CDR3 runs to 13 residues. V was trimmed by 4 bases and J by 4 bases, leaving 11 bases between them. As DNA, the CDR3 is TGTGCCAGCAGCATGACTAGTATAGAGACCCAGTACTTC. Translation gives CASSMTSIETQYF.

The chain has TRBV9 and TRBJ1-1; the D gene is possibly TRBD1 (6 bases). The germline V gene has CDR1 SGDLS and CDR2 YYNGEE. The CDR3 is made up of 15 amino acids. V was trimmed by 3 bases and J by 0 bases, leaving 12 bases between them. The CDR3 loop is CASSARDRLNTEAFF. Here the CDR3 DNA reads TGTGCCAGCAGCGCCCGAGACAGGCTGAACACTGAAGCTTTCTTT. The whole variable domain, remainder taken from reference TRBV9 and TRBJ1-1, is DSGVTQTPKHLITATGQRVTLRCSPRSGDLSVYWYQQSLDQGLQFLIQYYNGEERAKGNILERFSAQQFPDLHSELNLSSLELGDSALYFCASSARDRLNTEAFFGQGTRLTVV.